This T cell receptor (beta chain) was captured by sequencing in a study of PD-1 blockade in classical Hodgkin lymphoma. Study-level findings and limits: Excluded were patients who started nivolumab under 1 year after ASCT, a group that had lower diversity. Significant TCR diversity gains by C4D1 occurred in CD4+ but not CD8+ cells.

To note about this clone: Its antigen is unidentified.

The time point was: cycle 4 day 1 (C4D1), after five to seven weeks of nivolumab. Relapses following autologous stem cell transplantation were seen in all patients, with brentuximab vedotin exposure varying. The assay was immunoSEQ multiplex PCR, and TCRdb's table has in-frame clones only and misses some. The data show about 7,900 clones, 70% to 80% seen once. The clonotype was recovered from a human donor with classical Hodgkin lymphoma. Material: peripheral blood mononuclear cells (PBMCs), obtained before the fourth cycle of nivolumab.

The chain's CDR3 is CASSLVGRSQGFYGYTF. Here the CDR3 DNA reads TGTGCCAGCAGCTTAGTCGGCAGGTCTCAGGGGTTCTATGGCTACACCTTC. The rearrangement joins TRBV7-2 to TRBJ1-2, with D possibly TRBD1 on 6 matching bases. Germline CDR1 is SGHTA and CDR2 is FQGNSA. The CDR3 has 17 amino acids. V was cut by 1 base and J by 4 bases, with 19 bases left in between.